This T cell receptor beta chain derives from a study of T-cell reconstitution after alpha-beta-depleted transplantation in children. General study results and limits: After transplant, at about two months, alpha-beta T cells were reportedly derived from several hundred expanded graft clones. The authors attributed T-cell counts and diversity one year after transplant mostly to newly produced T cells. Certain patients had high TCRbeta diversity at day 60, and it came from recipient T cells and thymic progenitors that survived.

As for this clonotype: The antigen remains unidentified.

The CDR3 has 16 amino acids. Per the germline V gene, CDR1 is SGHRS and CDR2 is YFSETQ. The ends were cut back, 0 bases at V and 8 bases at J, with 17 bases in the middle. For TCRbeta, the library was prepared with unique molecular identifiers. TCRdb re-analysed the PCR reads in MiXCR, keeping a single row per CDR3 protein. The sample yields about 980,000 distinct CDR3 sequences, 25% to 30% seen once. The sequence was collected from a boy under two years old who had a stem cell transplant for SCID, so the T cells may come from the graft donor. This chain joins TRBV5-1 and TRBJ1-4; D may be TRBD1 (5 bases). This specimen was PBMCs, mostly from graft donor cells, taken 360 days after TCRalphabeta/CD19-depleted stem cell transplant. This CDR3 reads CASSLGGTPEGEKLFF. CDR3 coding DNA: TGCGCCAGCAGCTTGGGCGGGACGCCTGAGGGGGAAAAACTGTTTTTT.